This T cell receptor beta chain is from a study of control samples from healthy donors and cancer patients (dated by TCRdb to the early 2020s). Comments on this clone: Its antigen is unknown. Base qualities are missing; no much larger clone stands one base away.

The protocol used for the library was the immunoSEQ multiplex PCR assay. TCRdb's version of the immuneACCESS table is confined to in-frame rearrangements and falls short of the full clone set. An unresolved V gene accounts for under half of the shortfall where checked; the remainder is of unknown origin. The sample table shows 50,000 to 75,000 clones, and about 90% are seen once. Roughly 5.6% of the sample lies in the top ten. Trimming removed 4 bases from V and 4 bases from J; the gene matches leave 7 bases unexplained. Counted from cysteine to phenylalanine, this CDR3 has 16 amino acids. Only the CDR3 DNA stays, 48 bases, in frame from base 1. The germline V gene gives CDR1 as MNHNS and CDR2 as SASEGT.

The sequence joins TRBV6-1 to TRBJ2-2, with 9 central nucleotides matching TRBD1. The sample taken for sequencing was PBMCs. This sequence was found in a man aged 55 to 70 with colorectal cancer. The sequence in DNA is TGTGCCAGCAGTGCCCGGGACAGGGCTCCCACCGGGGAGCTGTTTTTT. Its translation is CASSARDRAPTGELFF.